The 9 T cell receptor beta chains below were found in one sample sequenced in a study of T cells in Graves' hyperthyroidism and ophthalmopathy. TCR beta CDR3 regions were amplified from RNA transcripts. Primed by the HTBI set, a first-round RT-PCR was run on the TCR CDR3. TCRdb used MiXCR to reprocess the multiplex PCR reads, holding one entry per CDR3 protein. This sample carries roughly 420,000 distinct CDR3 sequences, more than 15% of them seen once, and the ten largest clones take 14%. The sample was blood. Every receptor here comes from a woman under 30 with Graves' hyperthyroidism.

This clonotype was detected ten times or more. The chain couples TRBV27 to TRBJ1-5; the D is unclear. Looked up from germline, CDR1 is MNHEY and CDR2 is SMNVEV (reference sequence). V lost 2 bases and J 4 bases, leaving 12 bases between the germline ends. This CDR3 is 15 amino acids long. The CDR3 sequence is CASSLGDGTNQPQHF. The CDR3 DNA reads TGTGCCAGCAGTTTAGGGGATGGAACGAATCAGCCCCAGCATTTT.

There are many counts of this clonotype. The CDR3 protein is CSADGRVGGNEQFF. The CDR3 DNA is TGCAGTGCAGACGGGCGGGTCGGGGGCAATGAGCAGTTCTTC. The genes are TRBV20-1 and TRBJ2-1; D perhaps matches TRBD2 (6 bases). Trimming stripped 6 bases from V and 6 bases from J, with 18 bases between. The CDR3 consists of 14 residues. Per germline, CDR1 DFQATT and CDR2 SNEGSKA (reference sequence).

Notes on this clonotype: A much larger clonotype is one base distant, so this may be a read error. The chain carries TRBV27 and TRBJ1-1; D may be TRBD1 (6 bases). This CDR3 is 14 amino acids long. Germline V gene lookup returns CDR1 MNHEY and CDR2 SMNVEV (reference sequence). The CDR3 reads CTSSPRGGTSEAFF. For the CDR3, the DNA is TGTACCAGCAGTCCCAGGGGTGGCACGTCTGAAGCTTTCTTT.

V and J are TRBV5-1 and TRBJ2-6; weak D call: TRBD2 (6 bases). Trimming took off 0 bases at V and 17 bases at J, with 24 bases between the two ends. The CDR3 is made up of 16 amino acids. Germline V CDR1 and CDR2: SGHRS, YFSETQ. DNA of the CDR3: TGCGCCAGCAGCTTGGTGGGGGGACCCAGAGCAAATTCCTTGACTTTC. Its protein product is CASSLVGGPRANSLTF.

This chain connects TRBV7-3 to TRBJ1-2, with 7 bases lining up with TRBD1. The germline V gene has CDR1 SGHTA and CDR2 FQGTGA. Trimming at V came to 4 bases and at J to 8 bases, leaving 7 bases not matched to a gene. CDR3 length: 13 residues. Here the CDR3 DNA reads TGTGCCAGCAGCTCACAGGGGAGTGCCGGCTACACCTTC. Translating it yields CASSSQGSAGYTF.

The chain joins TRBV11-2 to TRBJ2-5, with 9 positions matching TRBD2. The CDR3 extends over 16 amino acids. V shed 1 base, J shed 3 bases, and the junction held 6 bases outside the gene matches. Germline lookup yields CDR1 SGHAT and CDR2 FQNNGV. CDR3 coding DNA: TGTGCCAGCAGCTTAGCGGGGGCTAGCGGGGAAGAGACCCAGTACTTC. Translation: CASSLAGASGEETQYF. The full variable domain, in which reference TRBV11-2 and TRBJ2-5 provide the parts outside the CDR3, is EAGVAQSPRYKIIEKRQSVAFWCNPISGHATLYWYQQILGQGPKLLIQFQNNGVVDDSQLPKDRFSAERLKGVDSTLKIQPAKLEDSAVYLCASSLAGASGEETQYFGPGTRLLVL.

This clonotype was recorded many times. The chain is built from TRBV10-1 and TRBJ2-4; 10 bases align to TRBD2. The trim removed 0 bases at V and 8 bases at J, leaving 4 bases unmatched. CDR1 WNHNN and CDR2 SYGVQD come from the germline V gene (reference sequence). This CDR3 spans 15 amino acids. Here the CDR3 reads CASSESSGGGDIQYF. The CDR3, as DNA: TGCGCCAGCAGTGAGTCCAGCGGGGGGGGAGACATTCAGTACTTC.

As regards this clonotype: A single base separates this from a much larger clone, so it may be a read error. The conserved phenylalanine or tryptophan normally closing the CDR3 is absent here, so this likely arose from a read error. The DNA of the CDR3 is TGTGCCAGCAGCTTATCAGGTTCTCGATCGGATACGCAGTATTGT. It translates to CASSLSGSRSDTQYC. The chain has TRBV7-6 and TRBJ2-3; D uncertain. The length of the CDR3 is 15 residues. Trimming took 2 bases from V and 6 from J, leaving 15 bases between them. Germline V gene sequence: CDR1 SGHVS, CDR2 FNYEAQ.

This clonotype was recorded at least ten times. The CDR3: CSARDLQWDSAYEQYF. CDR3 bases: TGCAGTGCTAGAGATCTCCAGTGGGACTCCGCCTACGAGCAGTACTTC. The chain uses TRBV20-1 and TRBJ2-7; maybe TRBD2 (6 bases). Trimming removed 0 bases from V and 2 bases from J, with 17 bases in between. The CDR3 extends over 16 amino acids. Per the germline V gene, CDR1 is DFQATT and CDR2 is SNEGSKA (reference sequence).